This TCR beta chain was identified in a study of brain metastases from non-small cell lung cancer. The length of the CDR3 is 13 residues. V lost 4 bases to trimming and J lost 8 bases, with 12 bases between them. Germline lookup yields CDR1 SGHDT and CDR2 YYEEEE. TCRdb's table, derived via immunoSEQ multiplex PCR, lists solely in-frame clones and lacks some. The repertoire holds approximately 1,300 clones, around 85% seen once, with approximately 16% in the top ten. The sequence was collected from a donor older than 35 with non-small cell lung cancer. The rearrangement joins TRBV5-6 to TRBJ1-4; maybe TRBD1 (6 bases). The sample taken for sequencing was tumor-adjacent normal tissue. CDR3 amino acids: CASSQQGYEKLFF. DNA for the CDR3: TGTGCCAGCAGCCAACAGGGTTACGAAAAACTGTTTTTT.